Each of the 6 T cell receptor beta chains below was sequenced from the same sample in a study of blood T cell repertoires in COVID-19. TCRdb keeps only in-frame clones here, not all; method: immunoSEQ multiplex PCR. Counted here are 35,000 to 50,000 clones, 87% occurring once; the ten biggest clones make up about 4.3%. What was sequenced was peripheral blood. The source of these receptors is a man in his 60s with acute or convalescent COVID-19.

The chain carries TRBV30 and TRBJ1-6; D is possibly TRBD1 (5 bases). V lost 7 bases and J 6 bases, leaving 19 bases between the germline ends. The CDR3 contains 15 residues. CDR1 and CDR2 from the germline V gene are GTSNPN and SVGIG (reference sequence). CDR3 protein: CAFRPGGQGNSPLHF. The CDR3 DNA reads as TGTGCCTTTCGCCCAGGTGGGCAGGGTAATTCACCCCTCCACTTT.

J is TRBJ2-5 and V is TRBV19; 10 nucleotides line up with TRBD2. The V gene's germline CDR1 is LNHDA and CDR2 SQIVND (reference sequence). The CDR3 has 14 residues. V shed 5 bases, J shed 2 bases, and the junction held 2 bases outside the gene matches. The CDR3 DNA reads TGTGCCAGTAGTCTAGCGGGGGTACAAGAGACCCAGTACTTC. Protein sequence: CASSLAGVQETQYF.

The rearrangement joins TRBV5-4 to TRBJ2-7; D might be TRBD1 (6 bases). CDR3 length: 13 residues. V lost 4 bases and J 3 bases, leaving 11 bases between the germline ends. The germline CDR1 and CDR2 sequences are SGHNT and YYREEE (reference sequence). The CDR3 coding sequence is TGTGCCAGCAGCACGGGACAAAACTACGAGCAGTACTTC. This sequence encodes CASSTGQNYEQYF. Full variable domain (outside the CDR3, taken from reference TRBV5-4 and TRBJ2-7): ETGVTQSPTHLIKTRGQQVTLRCSSQSGHNTVSWYQQALGQGPQFIFQYYREEENGRGNFPPRFSGLQFPNYSSELNVNALELDDSALYLCASSTGQNYEQYFGPGTRLTVT.

The chain uses TRBV29-1 and TRBJ1-2; D unresolved. Per the germline V gene, CDR1 is SQVTM and CDR2 is ANQGSEA. Trimming shortened V by 3 bases and J by 8 bases, and 4 bases separated the two germline ends. The CDR3 runs 9 residues. In DNA, the CDR3 is TGCAGCGTTGATGGCGGCTACACCTTC. Translated: CSVDGGYTF.

The V gene is TRBV2, the J gene TRBJ2-7; 9 positions agree with TRBD1. The germline V gene has CDR1 SNHLY and CDR2 FYNNEI. V trimming: 4 bases; J trimming: 3 bases; junction bases outside the gene matches: 10. The CDR3 covers 16 residues. DNA of the CDR3: TGTGCCAGCAGTGCGGGCCGGACAGGGGACCGCTACGAGCAGTACTTC. Encoded protein: CASSAGRTGDRYEQYF.

The J gene is TRBJ2-1, the V gene TRBV4-2; 9 bases align to TRBD1. The trim removed 4 bases at V and 9 bases at J, leaving 22 bases unmatched. Germline V lookup: CDR1 LGHNA, CDR2 YNFKEQ. CDR3 length: 19 amino acids. CDR3 DNA: TGTGCCAGCAGCCGCTGGGACAGGGTGGGGGGGTTTGTAAGTGTTGAGCAGTTCTTC. This translates into CASSRWDRVGGFVSVEQFF.